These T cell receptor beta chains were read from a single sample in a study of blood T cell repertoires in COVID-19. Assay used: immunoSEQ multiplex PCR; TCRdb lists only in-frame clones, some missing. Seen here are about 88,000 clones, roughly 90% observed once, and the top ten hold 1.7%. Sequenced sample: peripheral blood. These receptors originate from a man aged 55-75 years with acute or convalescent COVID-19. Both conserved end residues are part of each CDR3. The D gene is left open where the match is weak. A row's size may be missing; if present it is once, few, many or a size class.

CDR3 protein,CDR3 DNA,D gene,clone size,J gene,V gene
CASQSSGMREQYF,TGTGCCAGCCAATCTAGCGGGATGCGCGAGCAGTACTTC,TRBD2,.,TRBJ2-7,TRBV11-1
CASSSTGEVNTEAFF,TGTGCCAGCAGTTCCACAGGGGAAGTGAACACTGAAGCTTTCTTT,TRBD1,.,TRBJ1-1,TRBV6-5
CASSPRTDNTGELFF,TGCGCCAGCAGCCCCCGGACAGACAACACCGGGGAGCTGTTTTTT,.,.,TRBJ2-2,TRBV5-1
CASSPSGNTEAFF,TGCGCCAGCAGCCCCTCGGGGAACACTGAAGCTTTCTTT,.,.,TRBJ1-1,TRBV5-1
CASSDQGAAGTDTQYF,TGTGCCAGCAGTGACCAGGGGGCGGCGGGCACAGATACGCAGTATTTT,TRBD1,.,TRBJ2-3,TRBV6-4
CASSPVTWTEQFF,TGTGCCAGCAGCCCGGTGACTTGGACAGAGCAGTTCTTC,.,once,TRBJ2-1,TRBV11-2
CAWSVGGTSTEAFF,TGTGCCTGGAGTGTGGGGGGGACGAGCACTGAAGCTTTCTTT,.,.,TRBJ1-1,TRBV30
CASSQDVTSEAETQYF,TGCGCCAGCAGCCAAGACGTGACTAGCGAGGCGGAGACCCAGTACTTC,TRBD2,once,TRBJ2-5,TRBV4-3
CASGGEGANTEAFF,TGTGCCAGCGGGGGAGAGGGGGCGAACACTGAAGCTTTCTTT,TRBD1,.,TRBJ1-1,TRBV4-2
CASSTYSGRRYNEQFF,TGTGCCAGCAGCACCTATAGCGGGAGGAGATACAATGAGCAGTTCTTC,TRBD2,.,TRBJ2-1,TRBV5-4
CASSQVPPIGWETQYF,TGTGCCAGCAGCCAAGTTCCCCCCATCGGTTGGGAGACCCAGTACTTC,.,.,TRBJ2-5,TRBV4-2
CASSLAIRGGYTF,TGCGCCAGCAGCTTGGCTATTAGGGGAGGCTACACCTTC,.,.,TRBJ1-2,TRBV5-1
CASSLRDSWRLGTQYF,TGTGCCAGCAGCCTACGGGACAGCTGGCGATTAGGGACCCAGTACTTC,TRBD1,once,TRBJ2-5,TRBV7-8
CASSEDRQETQYF,TGTGCCAGCAGTGAGGACAGGCAAGAGACCCAGTACTTC,TRBD1,.,TRBJ2-5,TRBV7-2
CASNDMGPMNTEAFF,TGTGCCAGCAACGATATGGGGCCCATGAACACTGAAGCTTTCTTT,.,.,TRBJ1-1,TRBV7-9
CASSVTSGSSYEQYF,TGTGCCAGCAGCGTCACCAGCGGGAGCTCCTACGAGCAGTACTTC,TRBD2,once,TRBJ2-7,TRBV6-2/TRBV6-3
CATSDSGGPQHF,TGTGCCACCAGTGATTCGGGTGGGCCCCAGCATTTT,.,.,TRBJ1-5,TRBV24-1
CASSLFQAATNEKLFF,TGTGCCAGCAGCTTGTTCCAGGCCGCAACTAATGAAAAACTGTTTTTT,.,.,TRBJ1-4,TRBV5-5
CASSLGLAKRTDTQYF,TGTGCCAGCAGCCTAGGACTAGCGAAACGCACAGATACGCAGTATTTT,TRBD2,.,TRBJ2-3,TRBV5-4
CASSLKWAGGNNEQFF,TGTGCCAGCAGCTTAAAATGGGCAGGGGGCAATAATGAGCAGTTCTTC,TRBD1,.,TRBJ2-1,TRBV7-9
CATSDLASGRPNEQFF,TGTGCCACCAGTGATTTGGCTAGCGGAAGACCCAATGAGCAGTTCTTC,TRBD2,.,TRBJ2-1,TRBV24-1
CASSKKGARGWTGAQGETQYF,TGTGCCAGCAGCAAAAAGGGAGCCAGGGGCTGGACAGGGGCGCAGGGAGAGACCCAGTACTTC,.,.,TRBJ2-5,TRBV21-1
CASSSGFALQETQYF,TGTGCCAGCAGCTCGGGGTTTGCTCTCCAAGAGACCCAGTACTTC,.,few,TRBJ2-5,TRBV5-8
CASSLGQGAEETQYF,TGTGCCAGCAGCTTGGGTCAGGGGGCGGAGGAGACCCAGTACTTC,TRBD1,.,TRBJ2-5,TRBV7-9
CASSLVSVNQPQHF,TGTGCCAGCAGCTTAGTGTCGGTGAATCAGCCCCAGCATTTT,.,.,TRBJ1-5,TRBV7-2
CASSSNRNGASLTF,TGTGCCAGCAGTTCAAACAGGAACGGTGCCTCCTTGACTTTC,.,.,TRBJ2-6,TRBV28
CASSIGIQGVRNEQYF,TGTGCCAGTAGTATTGGGATCCAGGGGGTAAGAAACGAGCAGTACTTC,TRBD1,.,TRBJ2-7,TRBV19
CASSRAGKGQPQHF,TGTGCCAGTAGTAGGGCAGGGAAAGGTCAGCCCCAGCATTTT,.,.,TRBJ1-5,TRBV19
CASSVRGTSGSNEQFF,TGTGCCAGCAGCGTAAGGGGGACTAGCGGGAGCAATGAGCAGTTCTTC,TRBD2,.,TRBJ2-1,TRBV9
CSVVFSVVLRGLLAKNIQYF,TGCAGCGTTGTTTTTTCGGTCGTTCTACGAGGCTTGTTAGCCAAAAACATTCAGTACTTC,.,.,TRBJ2-4,TRBV29-1
CASSFPTPGETQYF,TGTGCCAGCAGCTTCCCCACCCCAGGGGAGACCCAGTACTTC,.,.,TRBJ2-5,TRBV7-2
CASSHSRTGNSGANVLTF,TGTGCCAGCAGCCATTCTAGAACAGGGAACTCTGGGGCCAACGTCCTGACTTTC,.,.,TRBJ2-6,TRBV11-2
CASSSWTSEQFF,TGTGCCAGCAGCTCCTGGACAAGTGAGCAGTTCTTC,.,.,TRBJ2-1,TRBV5-4
CASSPGLYTDTQYF,TGTGCCAGCAGCCCGGGACTTTACACAGATACGCAGTATTTT,.,.,TRBJ2-3,TRBV14
CASSRPTSGPNTGELFF,TGTGCCAGCTCACGGCCAACTAGCGGGCCGAACACCGGGGAGCTGTTTTTT,TRBD2,.,TRBJ2-2,TRBV18
CASSGGQGMAGELFF,TGTGCCAGCAGCGGGGGACAGGGAATGGCCGGGGAGCTGTTTTTT,TRBD1,.,TRBJ2-2,TRBV9
CASSLGGRDEQYF,TGTGCCAGCAGCTTAGGGGGCAGGGACGAGCAGTACTTC,.,.,TRBJ2-7,TRBV11-3
CASHGTGIYEQYF,TGTGCCAGCCACGGGACAGGGATCTACGAGCAGTACTTC,TRBD1,.,TRBJ2-7,TRBV7-8
CASSETTNTEAFF,TGTGCCAGCAGCGAAACAACGAACACTGAAGCTTTCTTT,.,.,TRBJ1-1,TRBV9
CASSLDRNSPLHF,TGTGCCAGCAGCCTCGACAGAAATTCACCCCTCCACTTT,.,.,TRBJ1-6,TRBV7-2
CASSGLSAGETQYF,TGTGCCAGCAGCGGTCTAAGCGCGGGCGAGACCCAGTACTTC,.,.,TRBJ2-5,TRBV7-8
CASSEAPQGRNTIYF,TGTGCCAGCAGTGAAGCTCCACAGGGTAGAAACACCATATATTTT,.,.,TRBJ1-3,TRBV6-1
CASRTTGVYYEQYF,TGTGCCAGCAGGACCACCGGGGTTTACTACGAGCAGTACTTC,.,.,TRBJ2-7,TRBV27
CASNGQGGRETQYF,TGTGCCAGTAATGGACAGGGTGGACGAGAGACCCAGTACTTC,TRBD1,.,TRBJ2-5,TRBV19
CASSPGVAGAYEQYF,TGTGCCAGCAGCCCCGGCGTAGCGGGAGCCTACGAGCAGTACTTC,TRBD2,few,TRBJ2-7,TRBV13
CASSIVRGRADEQFF,TGTGCCAGTAGTATAGTAAGGGGGCGCGCGGATGAGCAGTTCTTC,TRBD1,.,TRBJ2-1,TRBV19
CASSSTGEAFF,TGCGCCAGCAGCAGTACTGGTGAAGCTTTCTTT,.,.,TRBJ1-1,TRBV5-1
CASSPLIQFSGNTIYF,TGTGCCAGCTCACCACTAATACAGTTCTCTGGAAACACCATATATTTT,.,.,TRBJ1-3,TRBV18
CASSFGTPLAKNIQYF,TGTGCCAGCAGTTTCGGGACACCTCTAGCCAAAAACATTCAGTACTTC,.,.,TRBJ2-4,TRBV28
CASSFPSGNNEQFF,TGTGCCAGCAGTTTCCCTAGCGGTAACAATGAGCAGTTCTTC,TRBD2,.,TRBJ2-1,TRBV28
CASRRTGALATNEKLFF,TGTGCCAGCAGGCGGACAGGAGCCCTTGCAACTAATGAAAAACTGTTTTTT,TRBD1,.,TRBJ1-4,TRBV28